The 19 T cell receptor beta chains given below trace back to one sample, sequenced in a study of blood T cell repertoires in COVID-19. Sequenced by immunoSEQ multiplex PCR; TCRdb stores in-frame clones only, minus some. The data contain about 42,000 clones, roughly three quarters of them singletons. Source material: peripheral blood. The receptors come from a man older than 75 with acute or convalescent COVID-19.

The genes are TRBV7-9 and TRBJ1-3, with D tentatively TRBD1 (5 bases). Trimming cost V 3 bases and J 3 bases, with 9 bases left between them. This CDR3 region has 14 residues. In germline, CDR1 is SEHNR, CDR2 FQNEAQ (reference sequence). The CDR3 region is CASSFPGIGNTIYF. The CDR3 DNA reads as TGTGCCAGCAGCTTTCCAGGGATTGGAAACACCATATATTTT.

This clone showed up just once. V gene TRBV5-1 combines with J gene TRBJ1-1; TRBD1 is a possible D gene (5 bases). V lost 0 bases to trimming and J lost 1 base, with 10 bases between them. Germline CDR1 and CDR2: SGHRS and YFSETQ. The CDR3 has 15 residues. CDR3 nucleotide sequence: TGCGCCAGCAGCTTGGCGACAGTTGGGAACACTGAAGCTTTCTTT. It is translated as CASSLATVGNTEAFF.

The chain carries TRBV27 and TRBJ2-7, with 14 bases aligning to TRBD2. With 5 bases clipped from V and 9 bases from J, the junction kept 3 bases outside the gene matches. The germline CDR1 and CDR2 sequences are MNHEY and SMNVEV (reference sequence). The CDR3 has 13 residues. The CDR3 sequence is CASSGTSGSVQYF. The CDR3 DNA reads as TGTGCCAGCAGTGGGACTAGCGGGAGTGTGCAGTACTTC.

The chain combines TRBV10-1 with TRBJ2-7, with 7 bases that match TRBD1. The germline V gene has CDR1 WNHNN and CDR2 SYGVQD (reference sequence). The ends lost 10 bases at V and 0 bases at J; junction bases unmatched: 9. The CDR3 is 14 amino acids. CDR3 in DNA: TGCGCCAATCCGACAGGGCCGCCCTCCTACGAGCAGTACTTC. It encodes CANPTGPPSYEQYF.

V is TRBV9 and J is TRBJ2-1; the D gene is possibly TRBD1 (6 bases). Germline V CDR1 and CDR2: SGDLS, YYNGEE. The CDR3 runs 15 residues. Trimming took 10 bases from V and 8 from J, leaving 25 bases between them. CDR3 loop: CASSRDSGVGDEQFF. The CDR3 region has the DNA TGTGCCTCCTCAAGAGACTCAGGGGTAGGGGATGAGCAGTTCTTC.

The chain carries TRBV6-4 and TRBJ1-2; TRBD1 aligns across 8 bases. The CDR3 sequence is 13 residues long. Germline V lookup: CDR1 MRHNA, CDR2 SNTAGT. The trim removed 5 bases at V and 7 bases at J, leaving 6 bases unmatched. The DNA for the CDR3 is TGTGCCAGCAGTACACAGGGGGGATTTGGCTACACCTTC. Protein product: CASSTQGGFGYTF.

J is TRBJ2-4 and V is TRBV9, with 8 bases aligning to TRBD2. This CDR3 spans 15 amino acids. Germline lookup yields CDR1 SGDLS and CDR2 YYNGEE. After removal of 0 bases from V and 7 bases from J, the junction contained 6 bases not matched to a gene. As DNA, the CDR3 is TGTGCCAGCAGCGTAGGTGGGACTAGGGGTAACATTCAGTACTTC. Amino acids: CASSVGGTRGNIQYF.

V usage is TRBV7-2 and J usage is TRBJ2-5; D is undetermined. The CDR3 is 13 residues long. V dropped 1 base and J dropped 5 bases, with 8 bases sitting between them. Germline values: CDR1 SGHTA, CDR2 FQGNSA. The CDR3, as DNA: TGTGCCAGCAGCTTAGGGGCTGGGGAGACCCAGTACTTC. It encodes CASSLGAGETQYF.

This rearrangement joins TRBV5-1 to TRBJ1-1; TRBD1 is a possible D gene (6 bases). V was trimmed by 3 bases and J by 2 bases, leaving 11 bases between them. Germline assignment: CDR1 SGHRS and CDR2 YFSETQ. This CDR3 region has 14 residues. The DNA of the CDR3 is TGCGCCAGCAGCTCTTCAGGGGCCAACACTGAAGCTTTCTTT. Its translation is CASSSSGANTEAFF.

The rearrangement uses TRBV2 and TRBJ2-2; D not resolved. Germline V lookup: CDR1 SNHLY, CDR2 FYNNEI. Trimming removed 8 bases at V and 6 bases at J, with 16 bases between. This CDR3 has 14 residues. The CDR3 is CASVIAQTSGELFF. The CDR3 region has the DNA TGTGCCAGCGTAATAGCCCAAACTTCCGGGGAGCTGTTTTTT.

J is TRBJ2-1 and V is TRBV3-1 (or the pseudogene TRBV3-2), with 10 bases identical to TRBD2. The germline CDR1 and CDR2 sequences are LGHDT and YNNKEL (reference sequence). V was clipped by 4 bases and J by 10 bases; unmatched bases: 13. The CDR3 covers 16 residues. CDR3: CASSLTLAGARREQFF. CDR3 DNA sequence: TGTGCCAGCAGCCTAACGCTAGCGGGAGCCCGGAGGGAGCAGTTCTTC.

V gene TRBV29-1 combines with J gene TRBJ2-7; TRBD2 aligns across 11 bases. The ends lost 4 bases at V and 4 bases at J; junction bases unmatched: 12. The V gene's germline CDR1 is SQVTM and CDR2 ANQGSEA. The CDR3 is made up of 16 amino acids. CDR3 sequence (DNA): TGCAGCGTTGTAGGTGGGCTAGCGGGAGGACTTTACGAGCAGTACTTC. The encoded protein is CSVVGGLAGGLYEQYF.

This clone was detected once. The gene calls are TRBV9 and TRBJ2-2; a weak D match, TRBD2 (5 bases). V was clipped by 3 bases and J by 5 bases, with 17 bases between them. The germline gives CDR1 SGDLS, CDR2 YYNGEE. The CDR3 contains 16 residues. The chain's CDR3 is CASSAEGRRSTGELFF. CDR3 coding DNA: TGTGCCAGCAGCGCTGAGGGTCGGAGGTCGACCGGGGAGCTGTTTTTT.

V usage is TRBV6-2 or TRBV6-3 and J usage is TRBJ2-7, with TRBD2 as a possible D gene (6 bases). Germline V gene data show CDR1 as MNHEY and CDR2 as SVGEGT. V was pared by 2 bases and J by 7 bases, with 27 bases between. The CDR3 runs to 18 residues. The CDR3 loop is CASSYNPTAGTLSYEQYF. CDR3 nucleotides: TGTGCCAGCAGTTACAATCCGACAGCCGGGACTTTGTCTTATGAGCAGTACTTC.

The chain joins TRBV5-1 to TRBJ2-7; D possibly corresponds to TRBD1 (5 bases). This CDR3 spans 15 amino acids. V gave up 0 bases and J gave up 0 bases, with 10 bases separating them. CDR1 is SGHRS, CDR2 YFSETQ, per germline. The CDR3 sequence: CASSLGQGNSYEQYF. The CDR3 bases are TGCGCCAGCAGCTTGGGGCAGGGAAACTCCTACGAGCAGTACTTC.

CDR3 sequence (DNA): TGTGCCAGCAGCGTAGCTCCCTCAGATACGCAGTATTTT. Encoded protein: CASSVAPSDTQYF. The V gene is TRBV9, the J gene TRBJ2-3; no clear D gene. Germline CDR1 reads SGDLS; CDR2 reads YYNGEE. Trimming took off 0 bases at V and 4 bases at J, with 6 bases between the two ends. The CDR3 runs to 13 residues.

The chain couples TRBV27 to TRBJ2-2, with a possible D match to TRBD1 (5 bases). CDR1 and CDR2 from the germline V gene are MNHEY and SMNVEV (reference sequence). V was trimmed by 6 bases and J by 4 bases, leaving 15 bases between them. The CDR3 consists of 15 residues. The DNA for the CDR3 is TGTGCCAGCAGCCGGACACCTCAGGGCACCGGGGAGCTGTTTTTT. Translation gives CASSRTPQGTGELFF.

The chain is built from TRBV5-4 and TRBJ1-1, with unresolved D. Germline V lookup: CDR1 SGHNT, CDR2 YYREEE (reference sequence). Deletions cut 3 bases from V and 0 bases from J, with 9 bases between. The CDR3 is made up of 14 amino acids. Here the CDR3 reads CASSSIPMNTEAFF. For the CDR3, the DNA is TGTGCCAGCAGCTCTATACCGATGAACACTGAAGCTTTCTTT.

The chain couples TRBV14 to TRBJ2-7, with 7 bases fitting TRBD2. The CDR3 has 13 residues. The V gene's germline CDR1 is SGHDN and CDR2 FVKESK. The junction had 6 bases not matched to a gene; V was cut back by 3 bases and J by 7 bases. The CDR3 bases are TGTGCCAGCAGCCAGAGGGTCGGGGGGGAGCAGTACTTC. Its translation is CASSQRVGGEQYF.